Listed below are T cell receptor beta chains from one sample, sequenced in a study of CD8+ T cells in alopecia areata. Using immunoSEQ multiplex PCR, the repertoire was profiled, and TCRdb retains in-frame clones only, with some absent. The sample has 200,000 or so clones, roughly 64% seen once. The sequenced sample was CD4+ T cells sorted from blood, obtained at week 24, from a patient treated with tofacitinib. The receptors shown here come from a human donor with alopecia areata. The CDR3 runs from the conserved cysteine through the conserved F or W. The order of the fields is clone size, CDR3 length, D gene, V gene, J gene, CDR3 DNA, CDR3 protein. The D gene is left open where the match is weak. Clone sizes are given selectively: once, few, many, or a class where the clone is expanded.

.	13	.	TRBV30	TRBJ2-5	TGTGCCTGGAGTCGCGAACAACAAGAGACCCAGTACTTC	CAWSREQQETQYF
once	14	.	TRBV27	TRBJ1-4	TGTGCCAGCAGTCGGGGAGATGAGGGTGAAAAACTGTTTTTT	CASSRGDEGEKLFF
.	13	.	TRBV7-8	TRBJ2-5	TGTGCCAGCAGCCGACGGATGCAAGAGACCCAGTACTTC	CASSRRMQETQYF
.	16	.	TRBV7-9	TRBJ2-7	TGTGCCAGCAGCTTAGCGCCTACCCCTCAGGCCTACGAGCAGTACTTC	CASSLAPTPQAYEQYF
.	15	.	TRBV29-1	TRBJ2-1	TGCAGCGTTCTAGGGCCCACCGGGCTAAGGAATGAGCAGTTCTTC	CSVLGPTGLRNEQFF
few	16	TRBD2	TRBV5-4	TRBJ2-3	TGTGCCAGCAGCTTGTATTCTAGCGGGATCACAGATACGCAGTATTTT	CASSLYSSGITDTQYF
many	14	.	TRBV4-3	TRBJ1-4	TGCGCCAGCAGCCTCGACAGTACTAATGAAAAACTGTTTTTT	CASSLDSTNEKLFF
.	14	.	TRBV2	TRBJ2-5	TGTGCCAGCAGTCAGGGGACTATCCAAGAGACCCAGTACTTC	CASSQGTIQETQYF
.	14	.	TRBV11-2	TRBJ2-3	TGTGCCAGCAGCTTAGACCGGACCCCGGATACGCAGTATTTT	CASSLDRTPDTQYF
.	16	.	TRBV4-1	TRBJ1-3	TGCGCCAGCAGCCAAGCCCGTGGGACGGCTGGAAACACCATATATTTT	CASSQARGTAGNTIYF
.	14	TRBD1	TRBV2	TRBJ1-2	TGTGCCAGCCGGGTGCGACAGGGTAACTATGGCTACACCTTC	CASRVRQGNYGYTF
few	16	TRBD2	TRBV11-1	TRBJ2-3	TGTGCCAGCAGCTTCCCGACTAGCGGGCTCCAGGATACGCAGTATTTT	CASSFPTSGLQDTQYF
.	15	.	TRBV2	TRBJ2-3	TGTGCCAGCAGTTCACTAGAAGGGAGCACAGATACGCAGTATTTT	CASSSLEGSTDTQYF
.	14	.	TRBV30	TRBJ2-3	TGTGCCTGGACGAAACAGGGCGGCACAGATACGCAGTATTTT	CAWTKQGGTDTQYF
.	14	.	TRBV2	TRBJ2-7	TGTGCCAGCAGAGGTCGAGCAACCTCCTACGAGCAGTACTTC	CASRGRATSYEQYF
.	15	.	TRBV30	TRBJ1-5	TGTGCCTGGAGCTTAGGGACACTTAGCAATCAGCCCCAGCATTTT	CAWSLGTLSNQPQHF
.	16	.	TRBV4-1	TRBJ1-2	TGCGCCAGCAGCCAAGATCCGGCAGGAGGATCCTATGGCTACACCTTC	CASSQDPAGGSYGYTF
.	13	TRBD1	TRBV6-5	TRBJ1-2	TGTGCCAGCAGTTCACGACAGGGATATGGCTACACCTTC	CASSSRQGYGYTF
.	15	TRBD1	TRBV14	TRBJ2-7	TGTGCCAGCAGCCAAGGTAGGGGGCCGACCTACGAGCAGTACTTC	CASSQGRGPTYEQYF
.	13	.	TRBV2	TRBJ1-5	TGTGCCAGCAGTTCCCCCACGGGACAGCCCCAGCATTTT	CASSSPTGQPQHF
.	14	.	TRBV29-1	TRBJ2-3	TGCAGCGCTCCCCCCCAGTCTAGCACAGATACGCAGTATTTT	CSAPPQSSTDTQYF
.	12	TRBD2	TRBV2	TRBJ2-5	TGTGCCAGCAGTGTGCGGGGGGAGACCCAGTACTTC	CASSVRGETQYF
.	12	.	TRBV29-1	TRBJ2-1	TGCAGCGTTGAAGATATTAGAGATGAGCAGTTCTTC	CSVEDIRDEQFF
.	13	TRBD2	TRBV27	TRBJ2-7	TGTGCCAGCAGTTCAAGCGGGGGCTACGAGCAGTACTTC	CASSSSGGYEQYF
.	14	TRBD2	TRBV7-2	TRBJ2-3	TGTGCCAGCAGCTTTGCGGGGGGCGGAGATACGCAGTATTTT	CASSFAGGGDTQYF
few	14	.	TRBV19	TRBJ2-5	TGTGCCAGTAGTAGTGCTTGGCGAAGAGAGACCCAGTACTTC	CASSSAWRRETQYF
.	17	TRBD2	TRBV5-1	TRBJ2-7	TGCGCCAGCAGCCGGACTAGCGGGGGGCGAAGCTCCTACGAGCAGTACTTC	CASSRTSGGRSSYEQYF
.	11	.	TRBV28	TRBJ2-7	TGTGCCAGCAGGGCCGGGCCCGGACTGTACTTC	CASRAGPGLYF
few	13	.	TRBV25-1	TRBJ1-4	TGTGCCAGCAGTGATGACGGGGGAGGAAAACTGTTTTTT	CASSDDGGGKLFF
.	14	.	TRBV30	TRBJ1-2	TGTGCCTGGAGCGCTACTCGTCGAGGACATGGCTACACCTTC	CAWSATRRGHGYTF
.	12	TRBD1	TRBV7-9	TRBJ1-5	TGTGCCAGCAGCACAGGGGATCAGCCCCAGCATTTT	CASSTGDQPQHF
.	15	TRBD1	TRBV9	TRBJ2-7	TGTGCCAGCAGCGTAGCACAGGGGAGCTCCTACGAGCAGTACTTC	CASSVAQGSSYEQYF
.	13	.	TRBV6-6	TRBJ2-5	TGTGCCAGCAGGAGTCCAGGGGCAGAGACCCAGTACTTC	CASRSPGAETQYF
few	11	.	TRBV29-1	TRBJ2-7	TGCAGCGTTGCCATATCCTACGAGCAGTACTTC	CSVAISYEQYF
.	11	.	TRBV5-1	TRBJ2-5	TGCGCCAGCAGGATCCAAGAGACCCAGTACTTC	CASRIQETQYF
.	13	.	TRBV5-6	TRBJ2-1	TGTGCCAGCAGCTCGATTCACAGGGAAGAGCAGTTCTTC	CASSSIHREEQFF
.	15	.	TRBV7-2	TRBJ2-3	TGTGCCAGCAGCTTAAGGGGGGGCAGCACAGATACGCAGTATTTT	CASSLRGGSTDTQYF
.	13	.	TRBV6-6	TRBJ1-2	TGTGCCAGCAGTTACTCGGCAGGGCTTGGCTACACCTTC	CASSYSAGLGYTF
.	19	.	TRBV5-1	TRBJ1-2	TGCGCCAGCAGCTTGGCCAGGAGCCGCTCTCTTGGACTGCACTATGGCTACACCTTC	CASSLARSRSLGLHYGYTF
.	13	.	TRBV29-1	TRBJ2-6	TGCAGCGCTCAGGGTGCTGGGGCCAACGTCCTGACTTTC	CSAQGAGANVLTF
.	17	TRBD1	TRBV4-1	TRBJ2-7	TGCGCCAGCAGCCAGGTAGGGGGCGGTCCAGGGTATAGCGAGCAGTACTTC	CASSQVGGGPGYSEQYF
.	15	TRBD1	TRBV19	TRBJ1-5	TGTGCCAGTAGTAGGGACAGGGGGCCAAATCAGCCCCAGCATTTT	CASSRDRGPNQPQHF
.	14	TRBD1	TRBV5-6	TRBJ1-2	TGTGCCAGCAGCTTGAAGACAGGGGACTATGGCTACACCTTC	CASSLKTGDYGYTF
few	15	.	TRBV7-2	TRBJ2-1	TGTGCCAGCAGCTTGGGTACTGGAACCTACAATGAGCAGTTCTTC	CASSLGTGTYNEQFF
.	15	.	TRBV7-9	TRBJ2-3	TGTGCCAGCAGCCCCGACTGGTTGAGCACAGATACGCAGTATTTT	CASSPDWLSTDTQYF
.	11	.	TRBV28	TRBJ2-3	TGTGCCAGCACTACCCGGGATACGCAGTATTTT	CASTTRDTQYF
.	14	.	TRBV29-1	TRBJ1-3	TGCAGCGTTGATGGGGGGGCGAGTGGAAACACCATATATTTT	CSVDGGASGNTIYF
few	14	TRBD1	TRBV6-5	TRBJ2-5	TGTGCCAGCAGACAGGGGACAAGGCAAGAGACCCAGTACTTC	CASRQGTRQETQYF
.	16	.	TRBV2	TRBJ2-4	TGTGCCAGCAAGGGGTCCGAAGATATCTCCAAAAACATTCAGTACTTC	CASKGSEDISKNIQYF
.	14	.	TRBV29-1	TRBJ2-2	TGCAGCGTTGATCCCCAGGGAGGCACCGGGGAGCTGTTTTTT	CSVDPQGGTGELFF
.	15	.	TRBV15	TRBJ1-5	TGTGCCACCAGCACGGATCCGGGGGGCAATCAGCCCCAGCATTTT	CATSTDPGGNQPQHF
.	13	.	TRBV7-2	TRBJ2-7	TGTGCCAGCGGCCTGTCTGGTTGGCACGAGCAGTACTTC	CASGLSGWHEQYF
.	17	TRBD2	TRBV4-1	TRBJ2-1	TGCGCCAGCAGCCAGGCCGGACTAGCGGGGCTCTACAATGAGCAGTTCTTC	CASSQAGLAGLYNEQFF
few	13	.	TRBV7-2	TRBJ1-4	TGTGCCAGCTCGGGGTTTGGTAATGAAAAACTGTTTTTT	CASSGFGNEKLFF
once	17	TRBD2	TRBV27	TRBJ2-3	TGTGCCAGCAGTCCACTGGGACTAGCGGGAGGCTCAGATACGCAGTATTTT	CASSPLGLAGGSDTQYF